The source of this TCR beta chain is a study of blood T cell repertoires in COVID-19. Across the whole study: In each case, the material was cDNA or gDNA derived from T cells, B-cell-depleted T cells, or PBMCs.

This clone came up once. Per the authors' pipeline: By means of reference gene primer amplification, nucleated cell counts were estimated. Only in-frame clones appear in the TCRdb table, and some are missing; sequencing was by immunoSEQ multiplex PCR. V and J calls and clone size are given by that table; D and trimming were obtained from the DNA. The table records over 100,000 clones, around 83% of them present only once. Assignment of participants to cohorts was predicated upon participant-reported clinical history. Symptom resolution, clearance, or two negative PCRs marked donors in Cohort 3 as recovered. The receptor's source is a woman between 25 and 40 years old who had recovered from COVID-19. Sequencing was carried out using PBMCs or T cells enriched from blood (not recorded which).

CDR3 residues: CASRGQGRNSPLHF. CDR3 DNA sequence: TGTGCCAGCAGAGGACAGGGTCGGAATTCACCCCTCCACTTT. The chain carries TRBV14 and TRBJ1-6; 8 bases are a match to TRBD1. Germline values: CDR1 SGHDN, CDR2 FVKESK. CDR3 length: 14 amino acids. Losses at the gene ends were 6 bases for V and 7 bases for J; bases not matched to a gene: 5.